The source of this T cell receptor beta chain is a study of T cell repertoires in cytomegalovirus infection. About the study: Indications came from public TCR beta signatures; they pointed to CMV infection and to a matching HLA type.

Via MiXCR, TCRdb re-called the reads, giving one row per CDR3 protein. In the table there are fewer than 300,000 distinct CDR3 sequences, over 20% of which are singletons. In regard to this clonotype: Its target is unknown.

The CDR3 loop spans 16 amino acids. The V gene's germline CDR1 is SGHVS and CDR2 FNYEAQ. V shed 5 bases and J shed 6 bases, with 20 bases lying between them. Study findings and constraints: Clonotype analysis showed dominance of the ex vivo response by HLA-C-restricted CMV-specific TCR beta clonotypes. Public TCR beta family frequency separated CMV-and-HLA carriers, including in an independent cohort.

Sequencing used PBMCs. The clonotype was recovered from a human donor in good health (CMV status not recorded). Some clones in this sample may be carry-over from other donors' samples. The chain uses TRBV7-6 and TRBJ2-1; D might be TRBD2 (8 bases). The CDR3 sequence: CASSGQVRGGRNEQFF. CDR3 nucleotides: TGTGCCAGCAGCGGACAGGTTCGGGGGGGTCGCAATGAGCAGTTCTTC. The whole variable domain, filled in from reference TRBV7-6 and TRBJ2-1, reads GAGVSQSPRYKVTKRGQDVALRCDPISGHVSLYWYRQALGQGPEFLTYFNYEAQQDKSGLPNDRFSAERPEGSISTLTIQRTEQRDSAMYRCASSGQVRGGRNEQFFGPGTRLTVL.